This TCR beta chain was identified in a study of shared clonotypes between healthy human individuals (dated by TCRdb to the early 2020s). About the full investigation: The cohort comprised two women and a few men aged 18 to 49 years. For each donor, CD4 naive and CD4 memory were each run on three plates, CD8 naive on two plates, and CD8 memory on one plate. The study deeply sequenced blood TCR repertoires of five healthy adults to estimate repertoire size and the extent of clonotype sharing between individuals. To increase sequencing depth and limit assay-specific biases, TCR repertoire library preparation and sequencing were carried out by different laboratories using diverse techniques. Between about 0.8 and 8.9 billion PBMCs per donor were obtained by leukapheresis. Broader findings and caveats from the paper: Naive subsets generally had larger estimated clonotype richness than memory subsets did. Sharing across several donors was observed for around 5% of naive CD4, less than 4% of naive CD8, 2.3% of memory CD4, and roughly 0.4% of memory CD8 clonotypes. Pairwise subsampling led to the expectation that sequencing depth would affect the degree of clonotype sharing among donors. The small number of donors limited the genetic and exposure-history diversity represented. Compared with non-shared clonotypes, clonotypes shared by all four sorted-subset donors had higher generation probabilities. Rarefaction of sorted-subset datasets indicated incomplete sequencing despite the large sequencing depth. Sampling was limited to blood, and TCR repertoires in tissue likely differ from TCR repertoires in blood.

Using the deep immunoSEQ assay, multiplex PCR amplified TCR CDR3 regions from genomic DNA. Extracted genomic DNA from each cell subset was distributed evenly across all wells of several immunoSEQ 96-well plates, and each plate was treated as a replicate. For sorted subsets, around 200 ng genomic DNA, equal to about 30,000 T cell genomes, was loaded into each replicate PCR. Purified libraries were measured with a Qubit 3.0 fluorometer, size-checked on a Bioanalyzer 2100, and measured again with the KAPA Library Quantification kit. A separate single-read 150-cycle Illumina NextSeq 550 flow cell was used to sequence each immunoSEQ 96-well plate. Per the original workflow: The immunoSEQ output contained only junctional sequences without quality scores, so filtering could not match that applied to full-length reads. Sequences were annotated with PyIR, a Python wrapper for IgBLAST v1.9, and V/J genes and CDR3 were assigned using IMGT germline references. Any read was removed if the V/J assignment was weak (E-value above 1e-6), the CDR3 was missing, or the read contained stop codons, out-of-frame junctions, or ambiguous translated residues. A V3J clonotype was defined by an identical inferred V gene, J gene, and CDR3 amino acid sequence. Percentage overlap between repertoires was calculated by dividing the number of shared unique clonotypes by the size of the smaller repertoire. Repertoire richness was assessed with RTK rarefaction, the Chao1 estimator, and Recon v2.1 estimates of unobserved clonotypes. OLGA was used to compute generation probabilities for all TCRbeta clonotypes that the gDNA method yielded from four donors. Not all clones reach the TCRdb copy of this immuneACCESS table, which keeps in-frame sequences only. Checked studies attribute under half of the gap to unresolved V genes and leave the rest unexplained. V, J and clone size reflect that table, while D and trimming were determined from the DNA. Across this sample there are some 790,000 clones, with 72% seen only once. The ten largest clones add up to more than 1.5% of the sample.

A few counts support this clone. Its antigen is still unknown. Base qualities are missing; no much larger clone stands one base away. CDR1 LNHDA and CDR2 SQIVND are derived from the germline V gene (reference sequence). The CDR3 runs 13 residues from the cysteine to the phenylalanine. Only CDR3 DNA is held: 39 bases, read in frame from base 1. After removal of 10 bases from V and 5 bases from J, the junction retains 7 bases not matched to a gene. Healthy HIV-negative adults with no recently reported acute infections or vaccinations were included as donors. Only Caucasian adults living in Nashville, Tennessee, USA were represented among the donors. Magnetic negative selection was used to enrich CD4+ T cells, after which naive cells were positively selected on CD45RA and the negative fraction became the memory subset. Blood was collected by leukapheresis, and PBMCs were isolated by Ficoll-Histopaque density gradient centrifugation and then cryopreserved in liquid nitrogen vapor phase. Analytical flow cytometry was used to check the purity and quantity of each magnetically sorted T cell population. Each sorted fraction had its genomic DNA isolated and then quantified by UV absorbance on a Nanodrop 2000c.

The specimen was memory CD4+ T cells sorted from blood. In the paper's terms, the cell subset or site label means: CD45RA-negative fraction. This clonotype originated in a woman in her 30s in good health. Recombination joined TRBV19 with TRBJ1-4, with TRBD1 matching 7 junction bases. CDR3 sequence: CATGQLLNEKLFF. The nucleotide sequence is TGTGCCACGGGACAGCTGTTAAATGAAAAACTGTTTTTT.